This T cell receptor (beta chain) comes out of a study of blood T cells in healthy people across ages (dated by TCRdb to about 2015). Describing the broader study: In model experiments, roughly one uniquely barcoded TCR beta cDNA molecule per two T cells was captured by template switching. To avoid experimental bias, donors of different ages were spread randomly across the sequencing lanes. Two additional independent replicas of 1 million unique cDNA reads from the same blood draw were analyzed for two donors (one aged 18 to 30 and one aged 80 or older). Using deep sequencing normalized with unique cDNA molecular identifiers, the study measured how TCR beta repertoire diversity changes with age. The donors were divided into four age groups: young (average around 16 years), middle-aged (around 37), aged (62) and long-lived (roughly 82). Summary of the overall study and its limitations: Estimates of total diversity based on one million sequenced T cells were considered lower bounds and underestimates. As age increased, observed TCR beta diversity per million T cells dropped in a roughly linear way, and a significant reduction was already evident by age roughly 36. Because profiling used bulk unsorted PBMCs, naive and antigen-experienced compartments could not be compared conclusively. There was a strong correlation between observed TCR beta diversity and the percentage of naive T cells measured by flow cytometry. Because donor CMV infection status was unknown, age-related changes in expanded clonotypes were potentially confounded. Compared with the aged group, more naive CD4+ T cells, fewer expanded clones and increased TCR diversity were shown by the long-lived group, suggesting age selection.

Libraries were prepared through 5' RACE. Data came from an Illumina HiSeq 2500. The second PCR ran for roughly 6 to 11 cycles and used a J-beta primer mix along with a sample-barcoded 5' primer. A template-switch 5' adaptor carrying 12 random nucleotides introduced a unique molecular identifier onto each TCR beta cDNA molecule. Each sample yielded at least 3 million CDR3-containing paired-end reads. All of the RNA was converted into first-strand cDNA using the Mint cDNA synthesis kit, with a TRBC-specific oligonucleotide serving as the primer. All cDNA was treated with uracil-DNA glycosylase and then went through a first 18-cycle PCR with the universal primers M1SS and BC2_uni_R. The study's own analysis went as follows. Each sample was normalized by randomly selecting 1 million high-quality reads, each carrying a distinct molecular identifier. Reads with shared molecular identifiers were discarded instead of being binned into consensus sequences. MiTCR, set to a Q25 quality threshold and the strictest error-elimination algorithm, was used for CDR3 identification, clonotype clustering and error correction. A nonparametric unseen species model with Euler transformation was used to estimate a lower bound on total TCR beta diversity. The public reads were quality trimmed at Q25 with fastp and then assembled into clones with MiXCR by TCRdb, keeping productive beta chains. Entries that share a CDR3 protein sequence are merged under the most common genes and DNA. TCRdb, rather than the study authors, made the V and J calls. For this sample the table gives roughly 800,000 distinct CDR3 sequences, of which nearly 60% were detected only once. Approximately 23% of the sample is taken by the ten largest.

The donors were roughly 40 Caucasian individuals from Russia, aged 6 to 90 years, who were systemically healthy. Each donor gave roughly 9 milliliters of peripheral blood, drawn into EDTA-treated Vacutainer tubes. Ficoll-Paque density-gradient centrifugation was used to isolate PBMCs, with at least 6.5 million per sample. Trizol reagent was used to extract total RNA from the PBMCs, yielding at least 5 micrograms per sample. Naive CD45RAhigh/CD27high T cell percentages were measured by flow cytometry on a PBMC aliquot from every donor. The CDR3 goes from the cysteine to the phenylalanine over 13 residues. This entry keeps only the CDR3 DNA: 39 bases, framed from base 1. CDR1 and CDR2 (SQVTM, ANQGSEA) derive from the germline V gene. V and J lose 1 base and 3 bases, and a span of 9 bases separates them. This clonotype was picked up a small number of times. This clone's antigen is unknown. No base quality information exists; no much larger clone differs at one position.

Rearrangement joined TRBV29-1 to TRBJ1-2; the D gene cannot be named for sure. The sequence derives from a man aged 25 to 40 in good health. Sequenced sample: blood. CDR3 sequence: CSVEASGYYGYTF. The nucleotide sequence is given as TGCAGCGTTGAAGCATCTGGTTACTATGGCTACACCTTC. Beyond the CDR3, the reference TRBV29-1 and TRBJ1-2 genes provide the residues; the full variable domain reads: SAVISQKPSRDICQRGTSLTIQCQVDSQVTMMFWYRQQPGQSLTLIATANQGSEATYESGFVIDKFPISRPNLTFSTLTVSNMSPEDSSIYLCSVEASGYYGYTFGSGTRLTVV.